A selection of T cell receptor beta chains follows, all from one sample in a study of CD8+CD57+ T cells in acquired aplastic anemia. TCRdb processed the reads anew with MiXCR; each CDR3 protein has one entry. The table shows hundreds of thousands of distinct CDR3 sequences, with about two thirds occurring only once. Sequencing input: sorted CD4+, CD8+, or CD8+CD57+ T cells (not recorded which) from PBMCs. All receptors derive from a human donor in good health, serving as a control. Both conserved end residues are part of each CDR3. The D gene is left open where the match is weak. For some rows the clone size is stated as once, few or many, or as a class when expanded; others skip it.

d_gene,v_gene,abundance,j_gene,CDR3nt,CDR3aa
TRBD1,TRBV7-2,NA,TRBJ1-2,TGTGCCAGCAGCCAGGGGGCTGGTCAGCCCCAGCACTTTACCTTC,CASSQGAGQPQHFTF
NA,TRBV10-3,many,TRBJ1-5,TGTGCCACTACGAATTACAGAAATAGCAATCAGCCCCAGCATTTT,CATTNYRNSNQPQHF
NA,TRBV9,NA,TRBJ1-6,TGTGCCAGCAGGGACAGAACCCCCAATTCACCCCTCCACTTT,CASRDRTPNSPLHF
TRBD1,TRBV20-1,many,TRBJ1-6,TGCAGTGCATCGGGACAGGGGAACAGTTCACCCCTCCACTTT,CSASGQGNSSPLHF
TRBD1,TRBV7-2,many,TRBJ2-7,TGTGCCAGCAGCTCGTCGCACAGGGGATTCTACGAGCAGTACTTC,CASSSSHRGFYEQYF
NA,TRBV7-2,NA,TRBJ1-4,TGTGCCAGCAGCTTAATGCAGAAGAGTCTATCTGGTGAAAAACTGTTTTTT,CASSLMQKSLSGEKLFF
TRBD1,TRBV15,few,TRBJ2-7,TGTGCCACCAGCAGGAGGGGGCCCTCCTACGAGCAGTACTTC,CATSRRGPSYEQYF
NA,TRBV7-2,many,TRBJ1-2,TGTGCCAGCAGCTCAAACGGACAGAACTATGGCTACACCTTC,CASSSNGQNYGYTF
NA,TRBV11-1,NA,TRBJ1-4,TGTGCCAGCAGTCCAACGAGTCAGGAACTGTTTTTT,CASSPTSQELFF
NA,TRBV7-6,NA,TRBJ2-5,TGTGCCAGCAGCGTGCTAAGTGGTGGCCAAACCTTCGGTTACTTC,CASSVLSGGQTFGYF
NA,TRBV20-1,NA,TRBJ2-2,TGCAGTGCTAGAGGTGACATACCCACAGCCGGGGAGCTGTTTTTT,CSARGDIPTAGELFF
TRBD1,TRBV7-8,NA,TRBJ2-1,TGTGCCAGCAGCGCGCAGACAGGGAATGAGCAGTTCTTC,CASSAQTGNEQFF
TRBD1,TRBV6-1,NA,TRBJ2-3,TGTGCCAGCATTGATTCCCTCCGTGGGGCAGGGGGAAGTACAGATACGCAGTATTTT,CASIDSLRGAGGSTDTQYF
NA,TRBV5-1,NA,TRBJ2-7,TGCGCCAGCAGCTTAGGACGGGATAGCACCTACGAGCAGTACTTC,CASSLGRDSTYEQYF
TRBD1,TRBV7-8,few,TRBJ1-1,TGTGCCAGCAGCTTAGAGGGACAGGGGAACACTGAGGCTTTCTTT,CASSLEGQGNTEAFF
NA,TRBV7-9,NA,TRBJ2-5,NA,CASSPTATQYFGQYF
NA,TRBV7-2,NA,TRBJ1-6,TGTGCCAGCAGCTTTGTCTTCCAGCAGTGGCTCTACGACTTT,CASSFVFQQWLYDF
NA,TRBV7-9,NA,TRBJ1-2,TGTGCCAGCAGCTCGGGGGCAGGGGAGGAGCAGTATGGCTACACCTTC,CASSSGAGEEQYGYTF
NA,TRBV5-1,NA,TRBJ1-5,TGTGCCAGCAGCTTGGCCGCGGGGCCCTCCCAGCCCCAGCATTTT,CASSLAAGPSQPQHF
TRBD1,TRBV20-1,few,TRBJ2-7,TGCAGTGCTAGACCTGGACAGGGTGAATACGAGCAGTACTTC,CSARPGQGEYEQYF
NA,TRBV5-6,many,TRBJ2-1,TGTGCCAGCAGCTTACGGGGACCTTCCATGGACAATGAGCAGTTCTTC,CASSLRGPSMDNEQFF
NA,TRBV7-3,NA,TRBJ1-6,TGTGCCAGCAGCTCAAGGGACACCCCGAGGGCCTATAATTCACCCCTCCACTTT,CASSSRDTPRAYNSPLHF
NA,TRBV7-9,NA,TRBJ1-5,TGTGCCAGCAGCTTTGGTGACCCCGATTCACCCCTCCACCATTTT,CASSFGDPDSPLHHF
TRBD1,TRBV5-1,NA,TRBJ2-7,TGCGCCAGCAGCCAGACAGGGAGAGAGCAGTACTTC,CASSQTGREQYF
NA,TRBV12-5,NA,TRBJ1-4,TGTGCTAGAAACCACCGGGGTGAAAAACTGTTTTTT,CARNHRGEKLFF